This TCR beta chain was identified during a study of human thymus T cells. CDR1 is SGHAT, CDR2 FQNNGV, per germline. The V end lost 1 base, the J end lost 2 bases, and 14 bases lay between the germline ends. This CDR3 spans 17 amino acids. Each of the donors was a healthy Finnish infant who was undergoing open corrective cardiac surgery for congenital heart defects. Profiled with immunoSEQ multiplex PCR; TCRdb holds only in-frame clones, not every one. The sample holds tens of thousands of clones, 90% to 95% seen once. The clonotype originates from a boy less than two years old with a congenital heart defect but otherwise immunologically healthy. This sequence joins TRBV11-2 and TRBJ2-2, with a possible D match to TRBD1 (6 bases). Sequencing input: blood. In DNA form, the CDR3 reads TGTGCCAGCAGCTTAGGCTCCGGGACACTCAACACCGGGGAGCTGTTTTTT. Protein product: CASSLGSGTLNTGELFF. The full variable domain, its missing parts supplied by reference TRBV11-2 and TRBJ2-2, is EAGVAQSPRYKIIEKRQSVAFWCNPISGHATLYWYQQILGQGPKLLIQFQNNGVVDDSQLPKDRFSAERLKGVDSTLKIQPAKLEDSAVYLCASSLGSGTLNTGELFFGEGSRLTVL.